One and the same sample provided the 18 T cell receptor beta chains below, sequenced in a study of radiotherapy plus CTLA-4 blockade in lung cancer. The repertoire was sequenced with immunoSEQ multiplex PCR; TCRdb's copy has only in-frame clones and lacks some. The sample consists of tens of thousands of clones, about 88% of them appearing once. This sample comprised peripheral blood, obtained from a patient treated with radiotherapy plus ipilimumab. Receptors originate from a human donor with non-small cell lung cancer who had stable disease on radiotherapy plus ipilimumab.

Here the CDR3 reads CASSVEGVAGYEQYF. Written as DNA, the CDR3 is TGTGCCAGCAGCGTAGAAGGGGTCGCAGGCTACGAGCAGTACTTC. The chain joins TRBV9 to TRBJ2-7; the D gene is possibly TRBD1 (5 bases). In germline, CDR1 is SGDLS, CDR2 YYNGEE. Trimming stripped 0 bases from V and 3 bases from J, with 13 bases between. The CDR3 totals 15 residues.

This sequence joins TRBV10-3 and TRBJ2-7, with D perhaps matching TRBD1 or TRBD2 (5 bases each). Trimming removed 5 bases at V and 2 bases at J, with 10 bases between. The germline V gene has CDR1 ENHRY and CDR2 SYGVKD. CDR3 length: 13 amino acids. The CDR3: CAISPGTTYEQYF. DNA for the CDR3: TGTGCCATCAGTCCCGGGACGACCTACGAGCAGTACTTC.

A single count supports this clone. The CDR3 loop reads CAWTGQSDTEAFF. The CDR3 DNA follows: TGTGCCTGGACAGGCCAGTCTGACACTGAAGCTTTCTTT. The V and J genes are TRBV30 and TRBJ1-1, with no clear D. Germline-derived CDR1 and CDR2 are GTSNPN and SVGIG (reference sequence). The V end was cut by 4 bases, the J end by 3 bases, with 12 bases between. The CDR3 is made up of 13 amino acids.

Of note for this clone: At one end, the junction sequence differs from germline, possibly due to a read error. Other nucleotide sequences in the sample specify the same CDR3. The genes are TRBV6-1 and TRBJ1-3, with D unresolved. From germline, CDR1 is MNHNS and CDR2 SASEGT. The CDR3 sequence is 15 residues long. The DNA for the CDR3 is TGTGCCAGCAGTGAAATGGCCTACTCTGGAAACACTATATATTTT. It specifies CASSEMAYSGNTIYF.

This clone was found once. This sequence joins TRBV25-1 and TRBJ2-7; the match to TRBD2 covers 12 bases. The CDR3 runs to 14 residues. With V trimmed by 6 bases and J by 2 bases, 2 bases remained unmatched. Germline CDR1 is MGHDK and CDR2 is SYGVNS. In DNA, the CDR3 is TGTGCCAGCAGCCGGACTAGCGGGGCCTACGAGCAGTACTTC. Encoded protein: CASSRTSGAYEQYF.

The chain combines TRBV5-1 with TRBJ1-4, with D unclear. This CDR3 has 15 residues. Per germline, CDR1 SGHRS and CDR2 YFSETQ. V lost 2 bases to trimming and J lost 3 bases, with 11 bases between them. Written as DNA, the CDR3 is TGCGCCAGCAGCTTCAATCTACCGGCTAATGAAAAACTGTTTTTT. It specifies CASSFNLPANEKLFF. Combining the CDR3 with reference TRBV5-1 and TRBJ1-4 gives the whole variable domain KAGVTQTPRYLIKTRGQQVTLSCSPISGHRSVSWYQQTPGQGLQFLFEYFSETQRNKGNFPGRFSGRQFSNSRSEMNVSTLELGDSALYLCASSFNLPANEKLFFGSGTQLSVL.

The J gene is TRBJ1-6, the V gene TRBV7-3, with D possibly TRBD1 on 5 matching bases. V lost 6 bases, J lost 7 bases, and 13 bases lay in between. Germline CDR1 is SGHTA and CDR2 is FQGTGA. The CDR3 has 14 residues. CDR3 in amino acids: CASSSGTSNSPLHF. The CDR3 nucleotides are TGTGCCAGCAGTTCTGGGACTTCGAATTCACCCCTCCACTTT.

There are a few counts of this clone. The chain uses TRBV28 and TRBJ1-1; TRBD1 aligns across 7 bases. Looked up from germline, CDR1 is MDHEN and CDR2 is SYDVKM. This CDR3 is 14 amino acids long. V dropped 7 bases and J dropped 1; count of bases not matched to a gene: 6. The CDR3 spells CASTSRTGNTEAFF. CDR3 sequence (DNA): TGTGCCAGCACCTCCAGGACAGGGAACACTGAAGCTTTCTTT.

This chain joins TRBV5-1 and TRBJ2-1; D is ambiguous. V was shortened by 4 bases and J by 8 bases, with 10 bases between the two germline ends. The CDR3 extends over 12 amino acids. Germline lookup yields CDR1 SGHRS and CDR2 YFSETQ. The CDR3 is CASSRTMDEQFF. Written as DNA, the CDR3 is TGCGCCAGCAGCCGTACGATGGATGAGCAGTTCTTC.

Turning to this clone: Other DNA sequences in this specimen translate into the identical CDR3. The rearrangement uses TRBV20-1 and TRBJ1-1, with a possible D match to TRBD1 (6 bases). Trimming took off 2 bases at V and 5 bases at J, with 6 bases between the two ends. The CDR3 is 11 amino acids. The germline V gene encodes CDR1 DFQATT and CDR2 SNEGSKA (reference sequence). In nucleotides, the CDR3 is TGCAGTGCTAGACAGGGGACTGAAGCTTTCTTT. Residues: CSARQGTEAFF.

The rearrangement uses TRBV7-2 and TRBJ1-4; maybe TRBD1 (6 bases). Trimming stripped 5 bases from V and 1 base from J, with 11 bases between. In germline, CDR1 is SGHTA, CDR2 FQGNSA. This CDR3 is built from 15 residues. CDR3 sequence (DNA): TGTGCCAGCAGCATCGAGGGGGGAACTAATGAAAAACTGTTTTTT. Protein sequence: CASSIEGGTNEKLFF.

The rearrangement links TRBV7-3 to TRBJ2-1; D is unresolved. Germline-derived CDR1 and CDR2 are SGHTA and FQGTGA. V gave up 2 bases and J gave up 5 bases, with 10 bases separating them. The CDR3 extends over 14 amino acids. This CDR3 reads CASSLGRANNEQFF. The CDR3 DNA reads TGTGCCAGCAGCTTAGGACGGGCGAACAATGAGCAGTTCTTC.

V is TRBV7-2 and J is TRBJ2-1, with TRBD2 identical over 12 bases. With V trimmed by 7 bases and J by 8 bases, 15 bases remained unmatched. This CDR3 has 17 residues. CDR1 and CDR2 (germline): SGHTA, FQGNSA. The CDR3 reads CASMRGASGGAGDEQFF. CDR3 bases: TGTGCCAGCATGAGAGGTGCTAGCGGGGGGGCCGGCGATGAGCAGTTCTTC.

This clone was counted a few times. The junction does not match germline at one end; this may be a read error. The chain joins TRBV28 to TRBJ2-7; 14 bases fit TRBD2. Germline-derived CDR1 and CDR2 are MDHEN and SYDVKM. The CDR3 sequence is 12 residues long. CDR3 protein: CASSSSGLAGDF. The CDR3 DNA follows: TGTGCCAGCAGTTCCTCGGGACTAGCGGGAGACTTC.

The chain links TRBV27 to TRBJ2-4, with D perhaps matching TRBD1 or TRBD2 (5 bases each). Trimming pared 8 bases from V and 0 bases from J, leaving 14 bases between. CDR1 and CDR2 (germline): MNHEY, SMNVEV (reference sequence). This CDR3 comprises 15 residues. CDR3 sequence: CASGLFGGAKNIQYF. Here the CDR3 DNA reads TGTGCCAGCGGACTTTTTGGGGGAGCCAAAAACATTCAGTACTTC.

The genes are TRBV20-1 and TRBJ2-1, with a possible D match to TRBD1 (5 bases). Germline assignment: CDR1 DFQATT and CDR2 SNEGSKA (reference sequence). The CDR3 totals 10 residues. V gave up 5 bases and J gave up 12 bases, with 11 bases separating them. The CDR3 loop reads CSAYGQGQFF. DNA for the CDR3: TGCAGTGCTTACGGTCAGGGGCAGTTCTTC.

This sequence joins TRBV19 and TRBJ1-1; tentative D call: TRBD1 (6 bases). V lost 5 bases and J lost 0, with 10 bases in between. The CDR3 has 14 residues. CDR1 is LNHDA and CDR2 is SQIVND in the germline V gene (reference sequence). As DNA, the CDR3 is TGTGCCAGTAGTGGACAGCCATTGAACACTGAAGCTTTCTTT. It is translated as CASSGQPLNTEAFF.

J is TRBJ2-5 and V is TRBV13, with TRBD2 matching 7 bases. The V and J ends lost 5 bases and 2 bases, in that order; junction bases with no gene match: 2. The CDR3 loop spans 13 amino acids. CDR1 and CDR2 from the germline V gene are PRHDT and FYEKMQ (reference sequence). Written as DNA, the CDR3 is TGTGCCAGCAGCCCGGGGGGACAAGAGACCCAGTACTTC. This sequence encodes CASSPGGQETQYF.